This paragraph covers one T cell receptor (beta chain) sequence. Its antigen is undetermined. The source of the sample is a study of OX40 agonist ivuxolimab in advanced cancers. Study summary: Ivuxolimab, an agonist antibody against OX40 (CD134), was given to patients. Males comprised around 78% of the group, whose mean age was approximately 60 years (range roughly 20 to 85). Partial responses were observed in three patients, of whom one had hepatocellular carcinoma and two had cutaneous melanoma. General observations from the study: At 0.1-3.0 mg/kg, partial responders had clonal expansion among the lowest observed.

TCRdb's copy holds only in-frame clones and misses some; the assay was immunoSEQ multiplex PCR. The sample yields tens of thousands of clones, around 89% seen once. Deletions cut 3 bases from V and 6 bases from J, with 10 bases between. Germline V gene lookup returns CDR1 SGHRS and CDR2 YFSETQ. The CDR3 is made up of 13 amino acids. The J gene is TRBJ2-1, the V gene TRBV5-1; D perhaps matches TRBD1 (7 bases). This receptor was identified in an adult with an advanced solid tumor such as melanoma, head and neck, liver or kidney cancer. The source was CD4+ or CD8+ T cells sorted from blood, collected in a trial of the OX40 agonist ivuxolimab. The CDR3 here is CASSSQGGNEQFF. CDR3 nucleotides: TGCGCCAGCAGCTCCCAGGGGGGCAATGAGCAGTTCTTC.